What follows are 13 T cell receptor beta chains derived from one specimen sequenced in a study of STAT3 mutations in large granular lymphocyte leukemia. Study-level points and caveats: At least one immunodominant TCR beta clonotype appeared in every T-cell large granular lymphocyte leukemia patient.

Data came from immunoSEQ multiplex PCR; TCRdb stores just in-frame clones and leaves some out. This table has hundreds of clones, around 30% appearing once. No antigens are known for them. Sequenced sample: peripheral blood mononuclear cells. The receptors stem from a male patient aged 45-59 years with T-cell large granular lymphocyte leukemia. Some clones in this sample may be carry-over from other donors' samples.

This chain uses TRBV5-1 with TRBJ2-5, with TRBD1 matching 8 bases. The CDR3 runs 15 residues. Per the germline V gene, CDR1 is SGHRS and CDR2 is YFSETQ. With 0 bases clipped from V and 4 bases from J, the junction kept 5 bases outside the gene matches. The CDR3 sequence is CASSLGQGLGETQYF. The CDR3 DNA reads as TGCGCCAGCAGCTTGGGACAGGGGTTGGGAGAGACCCAGTACTTC.

The rearrangement uses TRBV29-1 and TRBJ1-2; no firm D call. V dropped 7 bases and J dropped 4 bases, with 10 bases sitting between them. This CDR3 contains 11 residues. Germline V gene lookup returns CDR1 SQVTM and CDR2 ANQGSEA. CDR3 in amino acids: CSGEGSYGYTF. CDR3 sequence (DNA): TGCAGCGGCGAGGGCAGCTATGGCTACACCTTC.

Judged by abundance, this clone is large (0.1 to 1%). The genes are TRBV28 and TRBJ1-2; no definite D call. Trimming pared 3 bases from V and 4 bases from J, leaving 15 bases between. CDR3 length: 15 amino acids. Germline V gene lookup returns CDR1 MDHEN and CDR2 SYDVKM. CDR3 protein: CASSFVQIDGYGYTF. CDR3 nucleotide sequence: TGTGCCAGCAGTTTTGTCCAGATAGACGGCTATGGCTACACCTTC.

This clone has more than one count but fewer than ten. The rearrangement joins TRBV27 to TRBJ2-2; D call uncertain. CDR3 length: 12 residues. Looked up from germline, CDR1 is MNHEY and CDR2 is SMNVEV (reference sequence). Trimming took 4 bases from V and 4 from J, leaving 4 bases between them. The CDR3 sequence: CASSWVTGELFF. CDR3 in DNA: TGTGCCAGCAGTTGGGTCACCGGGGAGCTGTTTTTT.

In its sample, this clone was seen a few times. J is TRBJ2-7 and V is TRBV30; possible D gene TRBD2, 5 bases. CDR1 and CDR2 (germline): GTSNPN, SVGIG (reference sequence). The V end lost 6 bases, the J end lost 3 bases, and 18 bases lay between the germline ends. The CDR3 is 14 amino acids. For the CDR3, the DNA is TGTGCCTGTCGACCAGTCGTCGGGGACTACGAGCAGTACTTC. Protein sequence: CACRPVVGDYEQYF.

The chain links TRBV30 to TRBJ2-7, with 10 nucleotides matching TRBD2. The CDR3 has 13 residues. The germline V gene encodes CDR1 GTSNPN and CDR2 SVGIG (reference sequence). Trimming took 3 bases from V and 5 from J; bases not matched to a gene: 4. The CDR3 nucleotides are TGTGCCTGGAGACTAGCGGGACGGAACGAGCAGTACTTC. As protein: CAWRLAGRNEQYF.

The chain employs TRBV5-6 and TRBJ2-7; D perhaps matches TRBD2 (6 bases). V was trimmed by 4 bases and J by 7 bases, leaving 24 bases between them. The CDR3 is 16 residues long. Germline lookup yields CDR1 SGHDT and CDR2 YYEEEE. In DNA form, the CDR3 reads TGTGCCAGCAGCAGTGGCGTGGCTACTCTCGCGGGGGAGCAGTACTTC. It is translated as CASSSGVATLAGEQYF.

The chain couples TRBV13 to TRBJ2-7, with D perhaps TRBD1 (5 bases). The germline V gene has CDR1 PRHDT and CDR2 FYEKMQ (reference sequence). V gave up 0 bases and J gave up 4 bases, with 10 bases separating them. This CDR3 is built from 14 residues. CDR3 bases: TGTGCCAGCAGCTTAGGCGGAAGGGGTTACGAGCAGTACTTC. This gives the protein CASSLGGRGYEQYF.

The J gene is TRBJ2-5, the V gene TRBV29-1, with D uncertain. The CDR3 sequence is 11 residues long. Looked up from germline, CDR1 is SQVTM and CDR2 is ANQGSEA. Between the trimmed V and J ends, which lost 4 bases and 5 bases, there was a span of 8 bases. The DNA for the CDR3 is TGCAGCGTTGGGGAAAGGGAGACCCAGTACTTC. It encodes CSVGERETQYF. The full variable domain, completed using reference TRBV29-1 and TRBJ2-5, is SAVISQKPSRDICQRGTSLTIQCQVDSQVTMMFWYRQQPGQSLTLIATANQGSEATYESGFVIDKFPISRPNLTFSTLTVSNMSPEDSSIYLCSVGERETQYFGPGTRLLVL.

This sequence joins TRBV30 and TRBJ1-2, with no clear D. Trimming pared 7 bases from V and 4 bases from J, leaving 16 bases between. The germline CDR1 and CDR2 sequences are GTSNPN and SVGIG (reference sequence). The CDR3 covers 13 residues. The CDR3 sequence is CASPPPLGYGYTF. The CDR3 region has the DNA TGTGCCTCCCCCCCGCCTCTCGGCTATGGCTACACCTTC.

The chain joins TRBV28 to TRBJ2-7; D is possibly TRBD2 (6 bases). V was pared by 8 bases and J by 7 bases, with 15 bases between. This CDR3 has 12 amino acids. Germline V gives CDR1 MDHEN, CDR2 SYDVKM. The chain's CDR3 is CASRPRLGEQYF. CDR3 DNA sequence: TGTGCCAGCCGACCCCGACTAGGGGAGCAGTACTTC.

The chain joins TRBV7-2 to TRBJ2-3, with TRBD2 matching 7 bases. V gave up 5 bases and J gave up 2 bases; unmatched junction bases: 10. Germline CDR1 reads SGHTA; CDR2 reads FQGNSA. This CDR3 spans 16 amino acids. CDR3 nucleotides: TGTGCCAGCAGCGTGCGGGAGTTCCCACTCACAGATACGCAGTATTTT. This gives the protein CASSVREFPLTDTQYF.

The rearrangement uses TRBV7-2 and TRBJ2-5; perhaps TRBD1 as D (5 bases). The V end lost 4 bases, the J end lost 9 bases, and 15 bases lay between the germline ends. The CDR3 totals 13 residues. Per the germline V gene, CDR1 is SGHTA and CDR2 is FQGNSA. CDR3: CASSSDTLRAQYF. The CDR3 nucleotides read TGTGCCAGCAGCTCAGACACCCTCAGGGCCCAGTACTTC.